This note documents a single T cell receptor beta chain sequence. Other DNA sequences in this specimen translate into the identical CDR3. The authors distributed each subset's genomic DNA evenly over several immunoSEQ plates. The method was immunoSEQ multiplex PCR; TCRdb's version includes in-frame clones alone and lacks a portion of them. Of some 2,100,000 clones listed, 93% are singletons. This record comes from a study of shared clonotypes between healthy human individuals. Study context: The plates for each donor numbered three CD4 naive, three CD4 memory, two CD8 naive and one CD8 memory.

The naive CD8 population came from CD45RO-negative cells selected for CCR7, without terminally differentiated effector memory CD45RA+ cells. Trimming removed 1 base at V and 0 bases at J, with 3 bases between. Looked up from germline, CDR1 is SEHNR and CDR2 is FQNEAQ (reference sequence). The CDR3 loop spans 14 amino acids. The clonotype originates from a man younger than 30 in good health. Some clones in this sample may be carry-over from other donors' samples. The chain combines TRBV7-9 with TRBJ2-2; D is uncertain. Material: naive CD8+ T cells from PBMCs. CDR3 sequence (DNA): TGTGCCAGCAGCTTAGTGACGAACACCGGGGAGCTGTTTTTT. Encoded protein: CASSLVTNTGELFF. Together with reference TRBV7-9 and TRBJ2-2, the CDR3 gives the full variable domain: DTGVSQNPRHKITKRGQNVTFRCDPISEHNRLYWYRQTLGQGPEFLTYFQNEAQLEKSRLLSDRFSAERPKGSFSTLEIQRTEQGDSAMYLCASSLVTNTGELFFGEGSRLTVL.